A selection of T cell receptor beta chains follows, all from one sample in a study of OX40 agonist ivuxolimab in advanced cancers. The protocol was immunoSEQ multiplex PCR, while the TCRdb copy is restricted to in-frame clones and leaves out a portion. Here the sample spans 15,000 to 20,000 clones, approximately 85% being singletons. Sequencing was performed on CD4+ or CD8+ T cells sorted from blood, taken in a trial of the OX40 agonist ivuxolimab. The source is an adult with an advanced solid tumor such as melanoma, head and neck, liver or kidney cancer. Both conserved end residues are part of each CDR3. The order of the fields is D gene, clone size, J gene, V gene, CDR3 DNA, CDR3 protein. D genes are given only for firm matches. Rows may omit the clone size; those that give it use once, few, many or a size class.

TRBD1 | . | TRBJ1-3 | TRBV7-7 | TGTGCCAGCAGCCCCGGGACAGGGGCTGGAAACACCATATATTTT | CASSPGTGAGNTIYF
. | . | TRBJ1-5 | TRBV2 | TGTGCCAGCAGTGAAGAGGCTGAGGGAGGGAGCAATCAGCCCCAGCATTTT | CASSEEAEGGSNQPQHF
. | . | TRBJ1-3 | TRBV5-1 | TGCGCCAGCAGCCTTTCCCCGGGGGCCGCCGCCACCTTCTCTGGAAACACCATATATTTT | CASSLSPGAAATFSGNTIYF
. | . | TRBJ1-5 | TRBV15 | TGTGCCACCAGCAGATCCGGTTCAGGGGGCAATCAGCCCCAGCATTTT | CATSRSGSGGNQPQHF
. | once | TRBJ1-5 | TRBV10-1 | TGCGCCAGCAGTGAGGACAAAGTCCAGCCCCAGCATTTT | CASSEDKVQPQHF
TRBD2 | . | TRBJ2-1 | TRBV10-3 | TGTGCCATCAAAGAACTAGCGGGCTACAATGAGCAGTTCTTC | CAIKELAGYNEQFF
. | . | TRBJ2-5 | TRBV6-6 | TGTGCCAGCAGTATAGGACGGGGCTCAGAGACCCAGTACTTC | CASSIGRGSETQYF
. | . | TRBJ2-3 | TRBV28 | TGTGCCAGCAGTTTAAATCCACTCAGGGGGGCAGATACGCAGTATTTT | CASSLNPLRGADTQYF
. | . | TRBJ2-6 | TRBV19 | TGTGCCAGTAGTATAGCTAACCTCCTCCGGTCTGGGGCCAACGTCCTGACTTTC | CASSIANLLRSGANVLTF
TRBD1 | . | TRBJ1-5 | TRBV2 | TGTGCCAGCAGTGTTCAGGGGGTTAGCAATCAGCCCCAGCATTTT | CASSVQGVSNQPQHF
TRBD1 | once | TRBJ2-1 | TRBV5-1 | TGCGCCAGCACCTCCATTCCGGGACAGGGAAATGAGCAGTTCTTC | CASTSIPGQGNEQFF
. | once | TRBJ1-3 | TRBV18 | TGTGCCAGCTCACCACCCTCAGGGACTGGAAACACCATATATTTT | CASSPPSGTGNTIYF
. | . | TRBJ1-1 | TRBV18 | TGTGCCAGCTCACCATTAACAAGGGGTCTGAACACTGAAGCTTTCTTT | CASSPLTRGLNTEAFF
. | few | TRBJ1-1 | TRBV5-4 | TGTGCCAGCAGCTTGAGGGCCGGAAGTGAAGCTTTCTTT | CASSLRAGSEAFF
. | . | TRBJ2-1 | TRBV7-3 | TGTGCCAGCAGCGACATCTGGGGGGCCCCCTACAATGAGCAGTTCTTC | CASSDIWGAPYNEQFF
TRBD1 | . | TRBJ1-4 | TRBV29-1 | TGCAGCGTTGGTCGGGACAGCGAAAAACTGTTTTTT | CSVGRDSEKLFF
. | . | TRBJ2-7 | TRBV21-1 | TGTGCCAGCAGCAAAGGCTCCGGGACAGGGACTTACGAGCAGTACTTC | CASSKGSGTGTYEQYF
. | . | TRBJ2-5 | TRBV10-2 | TGCGCCAGCAGTGAGTCGGTGCTAGCACAAGAGACCCAGTACTTC | CASSESVLAQETQYF
TRBD2 | . | TRBJ2-3 | TRBV7-2 | TGTGCCAGCAGCTTAGGAGGGACTAAATCAGATACGCAGTATTTT | CASSLGGTKSDTQYF
. | . | TRBJ1-3 | TRBV10-3 | TGTGCCATCAGCCTGACGGGGGGTGGAAACACCATATATTTT | CAISLTGGGNTIYF
. | . | TRBJ1-3 | TRBV2 | TGTGCCAGCTTCTTAGCCTCTGGAAACACCATATATTTT | CASFLASGNTIYF
. | . | TRBJ2-7 | TRBV14 | TGTGCCAGCAGCCAAGCCCTCCCGGGGTACTACGAGCAGTACTTC | CASSQALPGYYEQYF
. | . | TRBJ2-2 | TRBV5-6 | TGTGCCAGCAGCTTGGGGCGGGCCACCGGGGAGCTGTTTTTT | CASSLGRATGELFF
. | once | TRBJ1-6 | TRBV9 | TGTGCCAGCAGCCTAGGAACGGGACCAAGAGATAATTCACCCCTCCACTTT | CASSLGTGPRDNSPLHF
TRBD1 | few | TRBJ1-2 | TRBV11-2 | TGTGCCAGCAGCTTATTTCGAGACAGGGGGTTAAAAAACTATGGCTACACCTTC | CASSLFRDRGLKNYGYTF
. | . | TRBJ2-2 | TRBV5-1 | TGCGCCAGCAGCCCGGGACATACGAACACCGGGGAGCTGTTTTTT | CASSPGHTNTGELFF
. | . | TRBJ1-3 | TRBV5-1 | TGCGCCAGCAGCTTGGAGACCAACTCTGGAAACACCATATATTTT | CASSLETNSGNTIYF
TRBD2 | few | TRBJ2-7 | TRBV29-1 | TGCAGCGTTGAACCTAGCGGGAGCTCCTACGAGCAGTACTTC | CSVEPSGSSYEQYF
. | few | TRBJ2-3 | TRBV7-2 | TGTGCCACCCGGGACCGGGAGAGAAGTGATACGCAGTATTTT | CATRDRERSDTQYF
TRBD2 | . | TRBJ2-1 | TRBV28 | TGTGCCAGCACCCTAGCGGGAGGGCCGGGGAATGAGCAGTTCTTC | CASTLAGGPGNEQFF
. | . | TRBJ2-3 | TRBV6-1 | TGTGCCAGCAGCCCGGGACACGGGGGCACAGATACGCAGTATTTT | CASSPGHGGTDTQYF
. | . | TRBJ2-3 | TRBV7-2 | TGTGCCAGCAGAAGAAGGGGGATTTTAGATACGCAGTATTTT | CASRRRGILDTQYF
. | . | TRBJ1-2 | TRBV19 | TGTGCCAGTAGTATAATGGGGAAGAGTGGCTACACCTTC | CASSIMGKSGYTF
. | few | TRBJ2-4 | TRBV10-1 | TGCGCCAGCAGATGCGGCAGGCTGACCTTCTTC | CASRCGRLTFF
TRBD1 | . | TRBJ1-6 | TRBV4-2 | TGTGCCAGCAGCCAAGGATTCGGACAGGGAGATTCACCCCTCCACTTT | CASSQGFGQGDSPLHF
. | . | TRBJ2-2 | TRBV9 | TGTGCCAGCAGCGTAGTGGCGAGCGGGGAGCTGTTTTTT | CASSVVASGELFF
. | . | TRBJ2-7 | TRBV5-5 | TGTGCCAGCAGCCTCGAGAAGGGCCGGTTACAGCAGTACTTC | CASSLEKGRLQQYF
. | few | TRBJ1-5 | TRBV2 | TGTGCCAGCAGCAGGGACGGTAGCAATCAGCCCCAGCATTTT | CASSRDGSNQPQHF
. | . | TRBJ1-2 | TRBV9 | TGTGCCAGCAGCGCCCACAGGGCGGAAAACTATGGCTACACCTTC | CASSAHRAENYGYTF
. | . | TRBJ2-1 | TRBV28 | TGTGCCAGCAGTTTATTTCCAGGGGCCTACAATGAGCAGTTCTTC | CASSLFPGAYNEQFF